Listed here is a single T cell receptor beta chain. Its antigen is still unknown. Sequencing used immunoSEQ multiplex PCR; TCRdb keeps in-frame clones, though not all of them. The sample yields about 7,200 clones, approximately 69% seen once. Germline V CDR1 and CDR2: SGHTS, YDEGEE. V lost 0 bases and J lost 3, with 13 bases in between. The CDR3 spans 15 residues. The data derive from a study of CD4+ T cells in melanoma. General study points: In melanoma, neoantigen-specific CD4+ T cells reportedly differed in differentiation state. CD8+ T cell, macrophage and B cell function reportedly correlated with neoantigen-specific CD4+ T cells.

This receptor was identified in a human donor with melanoma. The chain has TRBV5-8 and TRBJ2-7, with D possibly called TRBD1 or TRBD2 (6 bases each). Sequenced material: cells from a culture (not recorded whether cultured in vitro). CDR3 protein: CASSLGWGAVYEQYF. The CDR3 DNA follows: TGTGCCAGCAGCTTGGGCTGGGGGGCAGTCTACGAGCAGTACTTC.